This TCR beta chain was sequenced during a study of T cells in Graves' hyperthyroidism and ophthalmopathy. Study-level results: The model identified upcoming ophthalmopathy a median roughly 6 months ahead of onset.

Worth noting for this clonotype: Its antigen remains unidentified.

This CDR3 contains 17 residues. J lost 6 bases, V lost 5 bases, and 13 bases had no gene match. CDR1 and CDR2 from the germline V gene are MDHEN and SYDVKM. The PBMCs were sourced from fresh peripheral blood (10 ml). Authors of the study amplified TCR beta CDR3 regions from RNA transcripts. HTBI primers drove first-round RT-PCR of the TCR CDR3. One entry per CDR3 protein, called by TCRdb with MiXCR from the multiplex PCR reads. The sample holds about 260,000 distinct CDR3 sequences; about 20% are singletons and the top ten take around two thirds. This clonotype originated in a man in his thirties or forties with Graves' ophthalmopathy. The V gene is TRBV28, the J gene TRBJ2-4; 10 nucleotides agree with TRBD2. The material sequenced was blood. The DNA for the CDR3 is TGTGCCAGCAGTCTCTCGGCTAGCGGGGGAGAGGGAAACATTCAGTACTTC. As protein: CASSLSASGGEGNIQYF.